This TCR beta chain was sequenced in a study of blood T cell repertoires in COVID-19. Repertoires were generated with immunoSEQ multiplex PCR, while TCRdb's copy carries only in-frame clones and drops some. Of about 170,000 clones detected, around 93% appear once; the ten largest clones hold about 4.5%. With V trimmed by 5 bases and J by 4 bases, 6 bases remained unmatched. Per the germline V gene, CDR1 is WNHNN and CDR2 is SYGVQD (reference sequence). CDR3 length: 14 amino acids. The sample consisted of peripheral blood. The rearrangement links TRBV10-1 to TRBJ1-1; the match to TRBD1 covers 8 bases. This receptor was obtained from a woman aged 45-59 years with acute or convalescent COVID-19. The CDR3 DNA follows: TGCGCCAGCAGTTCGGGCAGGGGGCCCACTGAAGCTTTCTTT. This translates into CASSSGRGPTEAFF.